This TCR beta chain emerged from a study of shared clonotypes between healthy human individuals. Study conclusions and caveats: Naive subsets tended to show greater estimated richness than memory subsets. Among non-shared clonotypes, generation probabilities were lower than among those shared by all four donors. What rarefaction showed was incomplete sorted-subset sequencing despite large depth.

Some clones are missing from TCRdb's copy, which holds only in-frame ones; the method was immunoSEQ multiplex PCR. The table shows some 690,000 clones, with roughly 87% occurring only once. Details on this clone: Its antigen is undetermined.

Trimming stripped 0 bases from V and 9 bases from J, with 21 bases between. The CDR3 runs 16 residues. CDR1 is SGHRS and CDR2 is YFSETQ in the germline V gene. The chain links TRBV5-1 to TRBJ1-2; D gene uncertain. The source of this sequence is a young man in good health. Some clones in this sample may be carry-over from other donors' samples. The specimen was memory CD8+ T cells from PBMCs. As for subset: CD45RO+ cells pooled with CCR7-negative TemRA cells. CDR3 bases: TGCGCCAGCAGCTTGGATCGATGGGAGCTAAGGGCGAGCTACACCTTC. Its protein product is CASSLDRWELRASYTF.